The sequence of this T cell receptor (beta chain) was determined in a study of blood T cell repertoires in COVID-19. Everyone who took part was about 18 to 90 years old, and they came from fewer than 25 US areas. Germline lookup yields CDR1 LNHDA and CDR2 SQIVND (reference sequence). This CDR3 comprises 12 residues. V lost 7 bases and J lost 4, with 10 bases in between. The repertoire was sequenced with immunoSEQ multiplex PCR; TCRdb's copy has only in-frame clones and lacks some. Among a few hundred thousand clones, approximately 84% were seen once, and the ten largest hold under 11%. This TCR came from a woman younger than 30 who had recovered from COVID-19. V is TRBV19 and J is TRBJ1-1; tentative D call: TRBD1 (5 bases). The sequencing sample was made of PBMCs or T cells enriched from blood (not recorded which). The CDR3 DNA reads TGTGCCAGTACTTGGCAGGGCACTGAAGCTTTCTTT. Its protein product is CASTWQGTEAFF.